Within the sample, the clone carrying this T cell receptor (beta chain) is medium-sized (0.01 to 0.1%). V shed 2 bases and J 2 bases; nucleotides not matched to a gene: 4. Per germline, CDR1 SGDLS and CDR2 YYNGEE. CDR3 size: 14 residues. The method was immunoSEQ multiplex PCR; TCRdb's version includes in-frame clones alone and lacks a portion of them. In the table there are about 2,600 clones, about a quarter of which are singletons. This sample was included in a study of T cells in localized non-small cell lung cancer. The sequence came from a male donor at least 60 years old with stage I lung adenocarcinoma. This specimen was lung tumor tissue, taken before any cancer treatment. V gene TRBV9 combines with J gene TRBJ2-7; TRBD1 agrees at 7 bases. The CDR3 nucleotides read TGTGCCAGCAGCGTGACAGGGAAGGCCTACGAGCAGTACTTC. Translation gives CASSVTGKAYEQYF.